The 13 T cell receptor beta chains given below trace back to one sample, sequenced in a study of OX40 agonist ivuxolimab in advanced cancers. Produced via immunoSEQ multiplex PCR; TCRdb's table is partial and in-frame only. The data contain some 55,000 clones, approximately 88% of them seen just once; the ten biggest clones take up about 13%. Material: CD4+ or CD8+ T cells sorted from blood, obtained in a trial of the OX40 agonist ivuxolimab. Receptors originate from an adult with an advanced solid tumor such as melanoma, head and neck, liver or kidney cancer.

V is TRBV6-6 and J is TRBJ2-4, with TRBD2 matching 7 bases. Germline assignment: CDR1 MNHNY and CDR2 SVGAGI (reference sequence). The V and J ends lost 10 bases and 0 bases, in that order; junction bases with no gene match: 9. The CDR3 totals 15 residues. This chain's CDR3 is CATRGGGLAKNIQYF. DNA of the CDR3: TGTGCCACCCGTGGGGGGGGTCTAGCCAAAAACATTCAGTACTTC.

The genes are TRBV11-2 and TRBJ2-4; D might be TRBD2 (7 bases). CDR1 and CDR2 from the germline V gene are SGHAT and FQNNGV. The ends were cut back, 6 bases at V and 8 bases at J, with 17 bases in the middle. This CDR3 is built from 14 residues. The CDR3 coding sequence is TGTGCCAGCAGGGCGGCACACGGGGGGCACATTCAGTACTTC. Translating gives CASRAAHGGHIQYF. The whole variable domain, filled in from reference TRBV11-2 and TRBJ2-4, reads EAGVAQSPRYKIIEKRQSVAFWCNPISGHATLYWYQQILGQGPKLLIQFQNNGVVDDSQLPKDRFSAERLKGVDSTLKIQPAKLEDSAVYLCASRAAHGGHIQYFGAGTRLSVL.

The chain employs TRBV11-2 and TRBJ1-5; D remains ambiguous. Germline CDR1 is SGHAT and CDR2 is FQNNGV. V lost 2 bases and J lost 1, with 6 bases in between. There are 14 residues in the CDR3. CDR3 sequence: CASSLTWSNQPQHF. The CDR3 DNA reads TGTGCCAGCAGCTTAACCTGGAGCAATCAGCCCCAGCATTTT. The full variable domain, in which reference TRBV11-2 and TRBJ1-5 provide the parts outside the CDR3, is EAGVAQSPRYKIIEKRQSVAFWCNPISGHATLYWYQQILGQGPKLLIQFQNNGVVDDSQLPKDRFSAERLKGVDSTLKIQPAKLEDSAVYLCASSLTWSNQPQHFGDGTRLSIL.

On this clone itself: At one of its ends the junction is not consistent with the germline gene, which may arise from a read error. V and J are TRBV19 and TRBJ1-2; D is undetermined. From germline, CDR1 is LNHDA and CDR2 SQIVND (reference sequence). This CDR3 region has 14 residues. CDR3 protein: CASSIDQRRPAEAF. The CDR3 bases are TGTGCCAGTAGTATAGATCAGAGACGGCCGGCTGAGGCCTTC.

This clone has more than one count but fewer than ten. The chain combines TRBV7-9 with TRBJ2-1; TRBD2 aligns across 8 bases. Germline assignment: CDR1 SEHNR and CDR2 FQNEAQ (reference sequence). Trimming cost V 6 bases and J 1 base; bases outside gene matches: 8. There are 16 residues in the CDR3. CDR3: CASSPSGSWSYNEQFF. The CDR3 DNA is TGTGCCAGCAGTCCAAGCGGGAGTTGGTCCTACAATGAGCAGTTCTTC.

This clone has a handful of counts. V is TRBV6-1 and J is TRBJ2-7; 7 nucleotides agree with TRBD2. J lost 9 bases, V lost 0 bases, and 5 bases had no gene match. This CDR3 spans 13 amino acids. Germline assignment: CDR1 MNHNS and CDR2 SASEGT. CDR3 protein: CASSEALWGGQYF. The CDR3 nucleotides read TGTGCCAGCAGTGAAGCTTTATGGGGGGGGCAGTACTTC.

This clone appeared once. The chain employs TRBV9 and TRBJ1-1; the match to TRBD1 covers 9 bases. V shed 5 bases, J shed 11 bases, and the junction held 7 bases outside the gene matches. This CDR3 spans 12 amino acids. Germline values: CDR1 SGDLS, CDR2 YYNGEE. Written as DNA, the CDR3 is TGTGCCAGCAGAAAAAACAGGGGGCCTGCTTTCTTT. It encodes CASRKNRGPAFF.

The chain uses TRBV2 and TRBJ2-5; D not certain. Trimming took 3 bases from V and 3 from J, leaving 8 bases between them. Germline assignment: CDR1 SNHLY and CDR2 FYNNEI. The CDR3 is 13 amino acids. CDR3 in DNA: TGTGCCAGCAGTGATGAATCTGAAGAGACCCAGTACTTC. It encodes CASSDESEETQYF.

This chain connects TRBV2 to TRBJ2-5; tentatively, D is TRBD1 (6 bases). This CDR3 has 11 residues. Trimming left V 4 bases short and J 10 bases short, with 10 bases between. Germline V CDR1 and CDR2: SNHLY, FYNNEI. Here the CDR3 reads CASSAGTIQYF. In DNA, the CDR3 is TGTGCCAGCAGTGCTGGGACAATCCAGTACTTC. Full variable domain (outside the CDR3, taken from reference TRBV2 and TRBJ2-5): EPEVTQTPSHQVTQMGQEVILRCVPISNHLYFYWYRQILGQKVEFLVSFYNNEISEKSEIFDDQFSVERPDGSNFTLKIRSTKLEDSAMYFCASSAGTIQYFGPGTRLLVL.

A few counts support this clone. The chain carries TRBV7-8 and TRBJ1-4, with D maybe TRBD1 (6 bases). With 4 bases removed from V and 6 bases from J, the gap between germline ends came to 9 bases. This CDR3 spans 13 amino acids. CDR1 and CDR2 (germline): SGHVS, FQNEAQ. The CDR3 DNA is TGTGCCAGCAGCTCAGGGGACCATGAAAAACTGTTTTTT. Its protein is CASSSGDHEKLFF. Variable domain in full (rest from reference TRBV7-8 and TRBJ1-4): GAGVSQSPRYKVAKRGQDVALRCDPISGHVSLFWYQQALGQGPEFLTYFQNEAQLDKSGLPSDRFFAERPEGSVSTLKIQRTQQEDSAVYLCASSSGDHEKLFFGSGTQLSVL.

The V and J genes are TRBV10-3 and TRBJ2-2; TRBD1 might be the D (5 bases). Trimming stripped 8 bases from V and 4 bases from J, with 14 bases between. The CDR3 is 14 amino acids. Germline assignment: CDR1 ENHRY and CDR2 SYGVKD. CDR3 in amino acids: CAISPGPPTGELFF. The CDR3 DNA reads as TGTGCCATCTCTCCAGGGCCCCCCACCGGGGAGCTGTTTTTT.

This chain connects TRBV6-5 to TRBJ2-1; TRBD2 aligns across 13 bases. The germline gives CDR1 MNHEY, CDR2 SVGAGI. The V segment lost 7 bases and the J segment 8 bases; nucleotides outside the gene matches: 5. This CDR3 contains 14 residues. The CDR3 sequence: CASKTSGRWDEQFF. CDR3 coding DNA: TGTGCCAGCAAGACTAGCGGGAGGTGGGATGAGCAGTTCTTC.

V usage is TRBV7-9 and J usage is TRBJ1-2, with no clear D. The V end was cut by 4 bases, the J end by 8 bases, with 8 bases between. CDR3 length: 11 residues. From germline, CDR1 is SEHNR and CDR2 FQNEAQ (reference sequence). CDR3 bases: TGTGCCAGCAGCTACGAGGGCGGCTACACCTTC. This codes for CASSYEGGYTF.